The 23 T cell receptor beta chains given below trace back to one sample, sequenced in a study of blood T cell repertoires in COVID-19. Sequencing was performed with immunoSEQ multiplex PCR; in TCRdb, only in-frame clones are kept and a portion is missing. Seen here are 65,000 to 90,000 clones, 87% observed once, and the top ten hold approximately 2.9%. What was sequenced was peripheral blood. The receptors shown here come from a woman aged 50 to 65 with active or convalescent COVID-19.

This clone has just one count. The V call is TRBV5-6, the J call TRBJ2-7; D may be TRBD2 (5 bases). With 1 base removed from V and 4 bases from J, the gap between germline ends came to 9 bases. Germline CDR1 is SGHDT and CDR2 is YYEEEE. The CDR3 has 13 residues. CDR3 sequence reads: CASSLSAVYEQYF. The CDR3 DNA reads as TGTGCCAGCAGCTTGTCAGCGGTATACGAGCAGTACTTC. Drawing the rest from reference TRBV5-6 and TRBJ2-7, the complete variable domain is DAGVTQSPTHLIKTRGQQVTLRCSPKSGHDTVSWYQQALGQGPQFIFQYYEEEERQRGNFPDRFSGHQFPNYSSELNVNALLLGDSALYLCASSLSAVYEQYFGPGTRLTVT.

DNA of the CDR3: TGTGCCAGCAGTCCTCGACAGACTGCCTACGAGCAGTACTTC. This codes for CASSPRQTAYEQYF. The rearrangement joins TRBV27 to TRBJ2-7, with D possibly TRBD1 on 5 matching bases. Per the germline V gene, CDR1 is MNHEY and CDR2 is SMNVEV (reference sequence). Between the trimmed V and J ends, which lost 5 bases and 2 bases, there was a span of 13 bases. The CDR3 length is 14 residues.

As to this clone: An end of the junction does not agree with germline; a read error may underlie this. J is TRBJ2-1 and V is TRBV6-6; 15 bases match TRBD2. Germline-derived CDR1 and CDR2 are MNHNY and SVGAGI (reference sequence). This CDR3 comprises 14 residues. CDR3: CASSYGTSGGLAIF. CDR3 DNA sequence: TGTGCCAGCAGTTACGGGACTAGCGGGGGGTTGGCGATCTTC.

The chain links TRBV4-1 to TRBJ1-3; 10 bases match TRBD1. In germline, CDR1 is MGHRA, CDR2 YSYEKL. Trimming at V came to 3 bases and at J to 1 base, leaving 9 bases not matched to a gene. The CDR3 runs to 18 residues. This chain's CDR3 is CASSHVRGQGLSGNTIYF. The DNA for the CDR3 is TGCGCCAGCAGCCACGTGCGGGGACAGGGGTTATCTGGAAACACCATATATTTT.

A single count supports this clone. The chain joins TRBV28 to TRBJ2-5; D is possibly TRBD2 (5 bases). This CDR3 is 15 amino acids long. Trimming left V 7 bases short and J 1 base short, with 16 bases between. Germline values: CDR1 MDHEN, CDR2 SYDVKM. This CDR3 reads CASTPLLESQETQYF. The CDR3 DNA is TGTGCCAGCACCCCCTTACTAGAATCCCAAGAGACCCAGTACTTC.

In its sample, this clone was seen a few times. V is TRBV7-9 and J is TRBJ2-2; the D gene is possibly TRBD1 (5 bases). The CDR3 contains 17 residues. Looked up from germline, CDR1 is SEHNR and CDR2 is FQNEAQ (reference sequence). Trimming left V 2 bases short and J 0 bases short, with 13 bases between. The CDR3 here is CASSLNLGHANTGELFF. The CDR3 nucleotides are TGTGCCAGCAGCTTAAATTTAGGACATGCGAACACCGGGGAGCTGTTTTTT.

This chain connects TRBV11-2 to TRBJ2-2; no clear D gene. V gave up 7 bases and J gave up 2 bases, with 17 bases separating them. The CDR3 sequence is 16 residues long. Per the germline V gene, CDR1 is SGHAT and CDR2 is FQNNGV. The CDR3 loop reads CASNPGSPFNTGELFF. The CDR3 coding sequence is TGTGCCAGCAACCCGGGTTCCCCCTTTAACACCGGGGAGCTGTTTTTT.

This chain links TRBV2 with TRBJ1-2; the D is unclear. CDR3 length: 14 residues. V lost 8 bases and J lost 4, with 17 bases in between. CDR1 and CDR2 (germline): SNHLY, FYNNEI. The CDR3 nucleotides are TGTGCCAGCGTCACAGCCCCCGTTGTCTATGGCTACACCTTC. Translated: CASVTAPVVYGYTF.

This rearrangement joins TRBV9 to TRBJ2-4; a weak D match, TRBD2 (6 bases). This CDR3 region has 16 residues. V was cut by 3 bases and J by 3 bases, with 16 bases left in between. Germline CDR1 SGDLS, CDR2 YYNGEE. This chain's CDR3 is CASSAPLGGGKNIQYF. CDR3 DNA: TGTGCCAGCAGCGCCCCCCTCGGGGGAGGCAAAAACATTCAGTACTTC.

The genes are TRBV6-2 or TRBV6-3 and TRBJ2-1; 7 bases align to TRBD2. The CDR3 runs to 11 residues. V gave up 6 bases and J gave up 13 bases; unmatched junction bases: 6. Germline V CDR1 and CDR2: MNHEY, SVGEGT. CDR3 protein: CASSQGLVQFF. The DNA of the CDR3 is TGTGCCAGCAGCCAAGGACTAGTTCAGTTCTTC.

The J gene is TRBJ2-3, the V gene TRBV5-1, with a tentative D call TRBD1 (5 bases). V shed 0 bases and J shed 3 bases, with 11 bases lying between them. This CDR3 spans 15 amino acids. Germline assignment: CDR1 SGHRS and CDR2 YFSETQ. The CDR3 sequence is CASSLGVGPTDTQYF. CDR3 nucleotide sequence: TGCGCCAGCAGCTTGGGGGTGGGGCCGACAGATACGCAGTATTTT. The entire variable domain, with the rest obtained from reference TRBV5-1 and TRBJ2-3, is as follows: KAGVTQTPRYLIKTRGQQVTLSCSPISGHRSVSWYQQTPGQGLQFLFEYFSETQRNKGNFPGRFSGRQFSNSRSEMNVSTLELGDSALYLCASSLGVGPTDTQYFGPGTRLTVL.

J is TRBJ1-3 and V is TRBV6-6, with D perhaps matching TRBD1 (6 bases). CDR3 length: 15 amino acids. Trimming pared 3 bases from V and 1 base from J, leaving 10 bases between. The germline V gene encodes CDR1 MNHNY and CDR2 SVGAGI (reference sequence). DNA of the CDR3: TGTGCCAGCAGTTATTACAGGGAATCTGGAAACACCATATATTTT. Protein sequence: CASSYYRESGNTIYF.

This CDR3 is CASSLATGPLYEQYF. DNA of the CDR3: TGCGCCAGCAGCTTGGCCACAGGTCCTCTTTACGAGCAGTACTTC. The rearrangement uses TRBV5-1 and TRBJ2-7, with D possibly matching TRBD1 (5 bases). The CDR3 covers 15 residues. V dropped 0 bases and J dropped 4 bases, with 14 bases sitting between them. Germline assignment: CDR1 SGHRS and CDR2 YFSETQ.

The chain is built from TRBV21-1 and TRBJ2-7; TRBD2, as called in the table, went unchecked against the DNA. TRBV21-1 is marked as a pseudogene. The CDR3 has 12 residues. CDR3 coding DNA: TGTGCCAGCAGCAAGGGGCAGGGAGGACAGTACTTC. This gives the protein CASSKGQGGQYF.

This sequence joins TRBV5-8 and TRBJ1-4; weak D call: TRBD1 (6 bases). Trimming shortened V by 6 bases and J by 10 bases, and 22 bases separated the two germline ends. In germline, CDR1 is SGHTS, CDR2 YDEGEE. The CDR3 has 15 amino acids. CDR3 bases: TGTGCCAGCACGCCCGGGGGGCTCAGTGTTGGAAAACTGTTTTTT. Encoded protein: CASTPGGLSVGKLFF.

The gene calls are TRBV29-1 and TRBJ1-2; D is unresolved. Trimming shortened V by 2 bases and J by 3 bases, and 4 bases separated the two germline ends. The CDR3 is 11 residues long. CDR1 and CDR2 (germline): SQVTM, ANQGSEA. CDR3 sequence reads: CSVERDYGYTF. CDR3 in DNA: TGCAGCGTTGAACGGGACTATGGCTACACCTTC.

The chain uses TRBV18 and TRBJ2-5; 9 nucleotides line up with TRBD2. Germline V CDR1 and CDR2: KGHSH, LQKENI. The J segment lost 1 base and the V segment lost 6 bases, leaving 6 bases of the junction unmatched. This CDR3 has 15 amino acids. In DNA form, the CDR3 reads TGTGCCAGCTCTCCTAAACTAGCGGGCCAAGAGACCCAGTACTTC. This codes for CASSPKLAGQETQYF.

The genes are TRBV7-2 and TRBJ1-3; 10 bases are shared with TRBD1. CDR3 length: 15 residues. Germline-derived CDR1 and CDR2 are SGHTA and FQGNSA. Trimming cost V 3 bases and J 2 bases; bases outside gene matches: 1. The CDR3 bases are TGTGCCAGCAGCTTGGGGACAGGGGCTGGAAACACCATATATTTT. Protein product: CASSLGTGAGNTIYF.

This clone was seen just once. The chain uses TRBV7-9 and TRBJ1-4, with D uncertain. CDR1 and CDR2 from the germline V gene are SEHNR and FQNEAQ (reference sequence). The CDR3 loop spans 14 amino acids. The V gene lost 1 base and the J gene lost 4 bases, with 7 bases spanning the gap. The CDR3 DNA reads TGTGCCAGCAGCTTAGGTCAGCGTAATGAAAAACTGTTTTTT. Amino acid sequence: CASSLGQRNEKLFF.

The count of this clone is one. V usage is TRBV27 and J usage is TRBJ1-2; TRBD1 matches 11 bases. Germline CDR1 is MNHEY and CDR2 is SMNVEV (reference sequence). Trimming removed 4 bases from V and 6 bases from J; junction bases left unmatched: 4. The CDR3 has 14 amino acids. The CDR3 protein is CASSSDRGLNGYTF. CDR3 DNA: TGTGCCAGCAGTTCGGACAGGGGGCTGAATGGCTACACCTTC.

CDR3 region: CASSYSGRGVYGYTF. The CDR3 region has the DNA TGTGCCAGCAGTTACTCGGGGAGGGGAGTCTATGGCTACACCTTC. The chain combines TRBV6-5 with TRBJ1-2; possibly TRBD1 for D (5 bases). The CDR3 sequence is 15 residues long. Germline assignment: CDR1 MNHEY and CDR2 SVGAGI. V was pared by 0 bases and J by 4 bases, with 12 bases between.

The chain links TRBV7-3 to TRBJ2-5; 8 bases line up with TRBD2. Germline CDR1 SGHTA, CDR2 FQGTGA. With V trimmed by 5 bases and J by 1 base, 3 bases remained unmatched. The CDR3 runs to 14 residues. The CDR3 sequence: CASSPGLAQETQYF. As DNA, the CDR3 is TGTGCCAGCAGCCCAGGACTAGCCCAAGAGACCCAGTACTTC.

The chain uses TRBV30 and TRBJ2-7, with D tentatively TRBD2 (7 bases). V was shortened by 0 bases and J by 0 bases, with 12 bases between the two germline ends. Germline V gene data show CDR1 as GTSNPN and CDR2 as SVGIG (reference sequence). This CDR3 region has 15 residues. CDR3 protein: CAWSVRGANSYEQYF. DNA of the CDR3: TGTGCCTGGAGTGTCCGGGGGGCAAACTCCTACGAGCAGTACTTC.